This TCR beta chain was obtained from a study of blood T cell repertoires in COVID-19. As originally analysed: Cell counts per sample came from amplifying reference gene primers. Some clones are missing from TCRdb's copy, which holds only in-frame ones; the method was immunoSEQ multiplex PCR. D and trimming come from the DNA, and the V and J calls and clone size come from that table. The sample lists under 250,000 clones, 83% occurring once. Germline V gene sequence: CDR1 GTSNPN, CDR2 SVGIG (reference sequence). V was cut by 4 bases and J by 7 bases, with 10 bases left in between. There are 11 residues in the CDR3.

This chain links TRBV30 with TRBJ2-5; D gene uncertain. This clonotype was obtained from a human donor in a cohort sampled during active COVID-19. The sequencing input was peripheral blood. The CDR3 DNA reads TGTGCCTGGATGTATGGCGGGACCCAGTACTTC. Residues: CAWMYGGTQYF.